The 23 T cell receptor beta chains reported below all come from one sample, sequenced in a study of cytomegalovirus exposure and HLA in healthy donors. PCR used 60 Vbeta primers and 13 Jbeta primers. The data were produced by immunoSEQ multiplex PCR, yet TCRdb's version contains in-frame clones alone and is incomplete. The data contain 130,000 or so clones, approximately 9% of them singletons. Source material: PBMCs. These TCRs come from a woman between 40 and 55 years old in good health and CMV-seropositive.

Only a few counts were recorded for this clone. The V call is TRBV19, the J call TRBJ2-3, with D tentatively TRBD1 (5 bases). Trimming took 3 bases from V and 4 from J, leaving 8 bases between them. This CDR3 region has 13 residues. Germline V CDR1 and CDR2: LNHDA, SQIVND (reference sequence). The CDR3 reads CASSIQGADTQYF. CDR3 bases: TGTGCCAGTAGTATCCAAGGGGCAGATACGCAGTATTTT.

CDR3 sequence: CASSPGSQETQYF. Here the CDR3 DNA reads TGTGCCAGCAGCCCCGGGTCTCAAGAGACCCAGTACTTC. The J gene is TRBJ2-5, the V gene TRBV5-4; no clear D. The CDR3 sequence is 13 residues long. From germline, CDR1 is SGHNT and CDR2 YYREEE (reference sequence). V was shortened by 4 bases and J by 2 bases, with 9 bases between the two germline ends.

Notes on this clone: This specimen includes other DNA sequences encoding the same CDR3. This chain uses TRBV20-1 with TRBJ2-1; 7 bases align to TRBD2. V shed 3 bases, J shed 12 bases, and the junction held 5 bases outside the gene matches. This CDR3 region has 11 residues. Germline values: CDR1 DFQATT, CDR2 SNEGSKA (reference sequence). The DNA of the CDR3 is TGCAGTGCTAGCGGACTAGAAAGGCAGTTCTTC. Protein sequence: CSASGLERQFF.

The chain couples TRBV2 to TRBJ2-1, with 7 bases identical to TRBD2. V gave up 4 bases and J gave up 5 bases; unmatched junction bases: 8. Germline V lookup: CDR1 SNHLY, CDR2 FYNNEI. The CDR3 runs 15 residues. The CDR3, as DNA: TGTGCCAGCAGTGGAGACAGCGGGGCCAACAATGAGCAGTTCTTC. It translates to CASSGDSGANNEQFF.

The chain has TRBV9 and TRBJ1-1; no definite D call. V was clipped by 1 base and J by 4 bases, with 8 bases between them. The CDR3 sequence is 13 residues long. Germline lookup yields CDR1 SGDLS and CDR2 YYNGEE. The CDR3 sequence is CASSVTDSTEAFF. CDR3 coding DNA: TGTGCCAGCAGCGTAACTGACTCCACTGAAGCTTTCTTT.

The chain uses TRBV5-6 and TRBJ2-1; 7 nucleotides align to TRBD1. The V gene's germline CDR1 is SGHDT and CDR2 YYEEEE. With 0 bases clipped from V and 3 bases from J, the junction kept 15 bases outside the gene matches. There are 19 residues in the CDR3. DNA for the CDR3: TGTGCCAGCAGCTTGGGGGGCAGGGGGTGGACTTTGGGCTACAATGAGCAGTTCTTC. It yields the protein CASSLGGRGWTLGYNEQFF. The full variable domain, completed using reference TRBV5-6 and TRBJ2-1, is DAGVTQSPTHLIKTRGQQVTLRCSPKSGHDTVSWYQQALGQGPQFIFQYYEEEERQRGNFPDRFSGHQFPNYSSELNVNALLLGDSALYLCASSLGGRGWTLGYNEQFFGPGTRLTVL.

The chain is built from TRBV5-1 and TRBJ2-5, with 14 bases identical to TRBD2. There are 16 residues in the CDR3. With V trimmed by 4 bases and J by 5 bases, 7 bases remained unmatched. Per the germline V gene, CDR1 is SGHRS and CDR2 is YFSETQ. CDR3 DNA sequence: TGCGCCAGCAGCGGGGGACTAGCGGGGGCTCTGGAGACCCAGTACTTC. Encoded protein: CASSGGLAGALETQYF.

The CDR3 DNA follows: TGTGCCAGCAGCTTAGGACAGGCTTATAATAATTCACCCCTCCACTTT. Translation: CASSLGQAYNNSPLHF. The chain carries TRBV7-2 and TRBJ1-6; TRBD1 is a possible D gene (6 bases). This CDR3 contains 16 residues. The V end lost 1 base, the J end lost 5 bases, and 12 bases lay between the germline ends. The germline V gene has CDR1 SGHTA and CDR2 FQGNSA.

V is TRBV29-1 and J is TRBJ1-1, with D hard to call. The V end lost 7 bases, the J end lost 5 bases, and 11 bases lay between the germline ends. This CDR3 has 11 amino acids. Germline CDR1 is SQVTM and CDR2 is ANQGSEA. The CDR3 DNA is TGCAGCGGTGGGGAGGGTACTGAAGCTTTCTTT. It encodes CSGGEGTEAFF.

The chain couples TRBV5-1 to TRBJ2-5; D is uncertain. Germline assignment: CDR1 SGHRS and CDR2 YFSETQ. CDR3 length: 14 residues. V lost 0 bases, J lost 2 bases, and 8 bases lay in between. The chain's CDR3 is CASSLDQSQETQYF. The CDR3 region has the DNA TGCGCCAGCAGCTTGGACCAGTCACAAGAGACCCAGTACTTC.

The sample holds a few counts of this clone. The chain uses TRBV7-2 and TRBJ1-2; 9 nucleotides align to TRBD1. There are 17 residues in the CDR3. With V trimmed by 2 bases and J by 4 bases, 11 bases remained unmatched. Germline lookup yields CDR1 SGHTA and CDR2 FQGNSA. CDR3 residues: CASSLSVGTGLGYGYTF. The CDR3 DNA sequence: TGTGCCAGCAGCTTATCGGTCGGGACAGGGCTCGGCTATGGCTACACCTTC.

This clone was observed a handful of times. The chain combines TRBV15 with TRBJ1-6; TRBD1 aligns across 8 bases. The length of the CDR3 is 16 residues. Unmatched junction bases numbered 6, after V lost 1 base and J lost 7 bases. Germline V gene sequence: CDR1 LNHNV, CDR2 YYDKDF (reference sequence). The CDR3, as DNA: TGTGCCACCAGCAGAGCGACAGGGGTGGGAAATTCACCCCTCCACTTT. It codes for CATSRATGVGNSPLHF.

The V call is TRBV11-3, the J call TRBJ1-6; possible D gene TRBD1, 6 bases. In germline, CDR1 is SGHNT, CDR2 YENEEA. V was cut by 2 bases and J by 9 bases, with 20 bases left in between. CDR3 length: 17 amino acids. The CDR3, as DNA: TGTGCCAGCAGCTTATTAACCGCAGGGGTAATTGGTTCACCCCTCCACTTT. Residues: CASSLLTAGVIGSPLHF.

This clone was picked up a small number of times. The gene calls are TRBV7-8 and TRBJ1-4; D is unresolved. Germline V lookup: CDR1 SGHVS, CDR2 FQNEAQ. V lost 2 bases to trimming and J lost 2 bases, with 9 bases between them. The CDR3 is 15 residues long. Here the CDR3 DNA reads TGTGCCAGCAGCTTATGGAGTGGGACTAATGAAAAACTGTTTTTT. Translated, it gives CASSLWSGTNEKLFF.

A few counts support this clone. The CDR3 is CASSDGWGGYEQYF. CDR3 sequence (DNA): TGCGCCAGCAGTGATGGGTGGGGGGGGTACGAGCAGTACTTC. V and J are TRBV10-2 and TRBJ2-7; 7 nucleotides line up with TRBD2. Germline lookup yields CDR1 WSHSY and CDR2 SAAADI. The CDR3 length is 14 residues. J was trimmed by 4 bases and V by 3 bases; bases with no gene match: 6.

The CDR3 DNA reads as TGTGCCAGCAGACAGTTGACAGCCTCTGGAAACACCATATATTTT. Its translation: CASRQLTASGNTIYF. The chain recombines TRBV2 with TRBJ1-3, with D perhaps matching TRBD1 (5 bases). The germline gives CDR1 SNHLY, CDR2 FYNNEI. CDR3 size: 15 residues. The V gene lost 6 bases and the J gene lost 0 bases, with 12 bases spanning the gap.

This chain links TRBV2 with TRBJ1-1; TRBD1 is a possible D gene (5 bases). This CDR3 comprises 14 residues. Per the germline V gene, CDR1 is SNHLY and CDR2 is FYNNEI. The V end was cut by 4 bases, the J end by 0 bases, with 9 bases between. The CDR3 DNA sequence: TGTGCCAGCAGTGTGACAGCCATGAACACTGAAGCTTTCTTT. Residues: CASSVTAMNTEAFF.

The rearrangement links TRBV7-9 to TRBJ1-1; 8 bases map to TRBD1. V gave up 6 bases and J gave up 8 bases; unmatched junction bases: 5. The CDR3 extends over 12 amino acids. The germline gives CDR1 SEHNR, CDR2 FQNEAQ (reference sequence). CDR3 nucleotides: TGTGCCAGCAGTCAAGGACAGGGCGAAGCTTTCTTT. This encodes CASSQGQGEAFF.

In this sample, this clone turned up a few times. The rearrangement links TRBV18 to TRBJ1-3; D remains unclear. The V gene's germline CDR1 is KGHSH and CDR2 LQKENI. The CDR3 is made up of 16 amino acids. The ends were cut back, 2 bases at V and 0 bases at J, with 11 bases in the middle. CDR3 residues: CASSPGQQSSGNTIYF. The CDR3 DNA reads TGTGCCAGCTCACCAGGGCAGCAGAGCTCTGGAAACACCATATATTTT.

This clone has only a few counts. Other DNA variants within this sample encode the same CDR3. The chain joins TRBV9 to TRBJ2-5; 7 nucleotides agree with TRBD2. Germline CDR1 SGDLS, CDR2 YYNGEE. The CDR3 runs to 14 residues. V shed 0 bases, J shed 2 bases, and the junction held 1 base outside the gene matches. In DNA, the CDR3 is TGTGCCAGCAGCGTAGGGGGACTACAAGAGACCCAGTACTTC. Protein: CASSVGGLQETQYF.

This clone occurred a few times. This chain connects TRBV27 to TRBJ1-4; D is unresolved. The CDR3 consists of 15 residues. Trimming removed 4 bases at V and 8 bases at J, with 17 bases between. Germline assignment: CDR1 MNHEY and CDR2 SMNVEV (reference sequence). As DNA, the CDR3 is TGTGCCAGCAGTTCAAACCTGATCGGGATCGAAAAACTGTTTTTT. The encoded protein is CASSSNLIGIEKLFF.

This clone was picked up a small number of times. The V call is TRBV5-6, the J call TRBJ2-7; 8 bases line up with TRBD1. The germline CDR1 and CDR2 sequences are SGHDT and YYEEEE. With 4 bases clipped from V and 3 bases from J, the junction kept 6 bases outside the gene matches. The CDR3 runs 14 residues. For the CDR3, the DNA is TGTGCCAGCAGCGGGGGGACAGGTATCTACGAGCAGTACTTC. This gives the protein CASSGGTGIYEQYF.

This clone turned up a few times. The chain joins TRBV21-1 to TRBJ1-1; the table gives TRBD1 as D, unverified against the DNA. TRBV21-1 is listed as a pseudogene. CDR3 length: 15 amino acids. In nucleotides, the CDR3 is TGTGCCAGCAGACCCGGGAGGACAGGGACCACTGAAGCTTTCTTT. Translating it yields CASRPGRTGTTEAFF.